The 15 T cell receptor beta chains below come from one sample, sequenced in a study of blood T cell repertoires in COVID-19. Sequenced by immunoSEQ multiplex PCR; TCRdb stores in-frame clones only, minus some. The repertoire has 200,000 to 250,000 clones, approximately 90% of them found once; the top ten carry 4.4%. Sequencing input: peripheral blood. The receptors shown here come from a man aged 50 to 59 with acute or convalescent COVID-19.

This clone was seen just once. The chain carries TRBV12-3 or TRBV12-4 and TRBJ1-2; 8 nucleotides align to TRBD1. This CDR3 comprises 11 residues. The J segment lost 13 bases and the V segment lost 5 bases, leaving 6 bases of the junction unmatched. CDR3 DNA sequence: TGTGCCAGCAGTAGACAGGGGAGTTGCACCTTC. Translating gives CASSRQGSCTF.

The V call is TRBV27, the J call TRBJ1-6; D possibly corresponds to TRBD1 (6 bases). V was cut by 6 bases and J by 7 bases, with 16 bases left in between. The CDR3 is 15 amino acids. Germline V gene sequence: CDR1 MNHEY, CDR2 SMNVEV (reference sequence). Written as DNA, the CDR3 is TGTGCCAGCAGCTTTACCCTCGGGACAAATTCACCCCTCCACTTT. It specifies CASSFTLGTNSPLHF.

This clone turned up a few times. This chain links TRBV12-3 or TRBV12-4 with TRBJ1-6; D remains unclear. This CDR3 spans 13 amino acids. V gave up 3 bases and J gave up 7 bases, with 7 bases separating them. Here the CDR3 reads CASSFGRNSPLHF. In DNA form, the CDR3 reads TGTGCCAGCAGTTTCGGGAGAAATTCACCCCTCCACTTT.

The chain combines TRBV7-2 with TRBJ1-4; D is undetermined. Germline V lookup: CDR1 SGHTA, CDR2 FQGNSA. CDR3 length equals 14 residues. V was pared by 3 bases and J by 4 bases, with 9 bases between. The CDR3 here is CASSLRMGNEKLFF. DNA for the CDR3: TGTGCCAGCAGCTTGAGGATGGGTAATGAAAAACTGTTTTTT.

The gene calls are TRBV3-1 (or the pseudogene TRBV3-2) and TRBJ1-1, with D possibly being TRBD1 (5 bases). Germline CDR1 and CDR2: LGHDT and YNNKEL (reference sequence). Trimming pared 0 bases from V and 5 bases from J, leaving 10 bases between. The CDR3 is 14 residues long. The CDR3, as DNA: TGTGCCAGCAGCCAAGACAGGGCGACAACTGAAGCTTTCTTT. As protein: CASSQDRATTEAFF.

The chain carries TRBV30 and TRBJ1-5; 10 positions agree with TRBD1. Germline CDR1 and CDR2: GTSNPN and SVGIG (reference sequence). V lost 2 bases to trimming and J lost 4 bases; unmatched junction nucleotides: 2. The CDR3 loop spans 14 amino acids. This CDR3 reads CAWSMDRGNQPQHF. The CDR3 DNA is TGTGCCTGGAGTATGGACAGGGGGAATCAGCCCCAGCATTTT.

The CDR3 protein is CASSHPKGLAGGPGTDTQYF. As DNA, the CDR3 is TGTGCCAGCAGCCACCCTAAGGGACTAGCGGGGGGCCCGGGGACAGATACGCAGTATTTT. The chain recombines TRBV3-1 (or the pseudogene TRBV3-2) with TRBJ2-3, with 15 bases fitting TRBD2. Germline CDR1 and CDR2: LGHDT and YNNKEL (reference sequence). V lost 3 bases to trimming and J lost 3 bases; unmatched junction nucleotides: 13. The CDR3 runs to 20 residues.

Only a few counts were recorded for this clone. The rearrangement joins TRBV7-9 to TRBJ2-7; tentative D call: TRBD2 (5 bases). Germline lookup yields CDR1 SEHNR and CDR2 FQNEAQ (reference sequence). The ends were cut back, 7 bases at V and 2 bases at J, with 18 bases in the middle. The length of the CDR3 is 15 residues. For the CDR3, the DNA is TGTGCCAGCACCCCCGGGGTGGTCACAGCCTACGAGCAGTACTTC. Protein sequence: CASTPGVVTAYEQYF.

In this sample, this clone turned up once. V is TRBV30 and J is TRBJ1-1; 8 bases are shared with TRBD1. The CDR3 has 13 residues. With 2 bases clipped from V and 8 bases from J, the junction kept 7 bases outside the gene matches. Germline V gene data show CDR1 as GTSNPN and CDR2 as SVGIG (reference sequence). CDR3 residues: CAWSRTGSGEAFF. DNA for the CDR3: TGTGCCTGGAGTAGGACAGGGTCAGGGGAAGCTTTCTTT.

This clone is a singleton in its sample. The gene calls are TRBV10-2 and TRBJ2-2, with 9 bases matching TRBD1. CDR3 size: 15 residues. Germline V gives CDR1 WSHSY, CDR2 SAAADI. The trim removed 6 bases at V and 4 bases at J, leaving 6 bases unmatched. The CDR3 spells CASRSGQGGTGELFF. CDR3 nucleotides: TGCGCCAGCAGATCGGGACAGGGTGGCACCGGGGAGCTGTTTTTT.

The chain has TRBV4-2 and TRBJ1-2; maybe TRBD1 (5 bases). The CDR3 is 15 residues long. V was trimmed by 1 base and J by 4 bases, leaving 13 bases between them. The germline CDR1 and CDR2 sequences are LGHNA and YNFKEQ. The CDR3 spells CASSQVSARVYGYTF. DNA of the CDR3: TGTGCCAGCAGCCAAGTGAGTGCCAGGGTCTATGGCTACACCTTC.

The V and J genes are TRBV7-8 and TRBJ2-7; 7 nucleotides match TRBD1. V lost 3 bases and J lost 3; bases outside the gene matches: 5. Germline loops: CDR1 SGHVS, CDR2 FQNEAQ. This CDR3 is 14 amino acids long. This CDR3 reads CASSFRGILYEQYF. For the CDR3, the DNA is TGTGCCAGCAGCTTCAGGGGGATCCTCTACGAGCAGTACTTC.

J is TRBJ1-1 and V is TRBV19; no reliable D call. Germline values: CDR1 LNHDA, CDR2 SQIVND (reference sequence). The CDR3 loop spans 14 amino acids. V dropped 4 bases and J dropped 7 bases, with 16 bases sitting between them. Here the CDR3 reads CASSTLTHQNEAFF. As DNA, the CDR3 is TGTGCCAGTAGTACACTGACACATCAAAATGAAGCTTTCTTT.

The chain joins TRBV13 to TRBJ1-1, with TRBD1 matching 8 bases. Germline V lookup: CDR1 PRHDT, CDR2 FYEKMQ (reference sequence). The length of the CDR3 is 16 residues. V shed 1 base, J shed 5 bases, and the junction held 9 bases outside the gene matches. CDR3 loop: CASSLDPTGVGTEAFF. CDR3 DNA: TGTGCCAGCAGCTTAGACCCGACAGGGGTGGGAACTGAAGCTTTCTTT.

The chain links TRBV6-6 to TRBJ2-1; 7 positions agree with TRBD1. The CDR3 spans 14 residues. V lost 6 bases and J lost 4; bases outside the gene matches: 6. Per the germline V gene, CDR1 is MNHNY and CDR2 is SVGAGI (reference sequence). In DNA form, the CDR3 reads TGTGCCAGCAGCGGGGACAGATATTACAATGAGCAGTTCTTC. Its protein is CASSGDRYYNEQFF.